These 2 T cell receptor beta chains were all obtained from the same sample, sequenced in a study of blood T cell repertoires in COVID-19. Method: immunoSEQ multiplex PCR; TCRdb's copy keeps in-frame clones and lacks some. Among roughly 160,000 clones listed, approximately 85% were seen once. Sequences were obtained from peripheral blood. The receptors come from a woman between 45 and 60 years old with COVID-19, enrolled during active disease.

The CDR3 sequence: CASSDFRGSSYEQYF. CDR3 nucleotide sequence: TGTGCCAGCAGTGACTTCAGGGGAAGCTCCTACGAGCAGTACTTC. This rearrangement joins TRBV2 to TRBJ2-7, with D tentatively TRBD1 (6 bases). The CDR3 extends over 15 amino acids. V lost 3 bases and J lost 0, with 12 bases in between. The germline CDR1 and CDR2 sequences are SNHLY and FYNNEI. Full variable domain (missing parts from reference TRBV2 and TRBJ2-7): EPEVTQTPSHQVTQMGQEVILRCVPISNHLYFYWYRQILGQKVEFLVSFYNNEISEKSEIFDDQFSVERPDGSNFTLKIRSTKLEDSAMYFCASSDFRGSSYEQYFGPGTRLTVT.

The rearrangement uses TRBV7-9 and TRBJ2-3, with 8 bases identical to TRBD2. The CDR3 runs to 16 residues. After removal of 1 base from V and 4 bases from J, the junction contained 7 bases not matched to a gene. Per germline, CDR1 SEHNR and CDR2 FQNEAQ (reference sequence). CDR3 DNA: TGTGCCAGCAGCTTAGAGACGGGGGGGCGCCCAGATACGCAGTATTTT. This translates into CASSLETGGRPDTQYF.